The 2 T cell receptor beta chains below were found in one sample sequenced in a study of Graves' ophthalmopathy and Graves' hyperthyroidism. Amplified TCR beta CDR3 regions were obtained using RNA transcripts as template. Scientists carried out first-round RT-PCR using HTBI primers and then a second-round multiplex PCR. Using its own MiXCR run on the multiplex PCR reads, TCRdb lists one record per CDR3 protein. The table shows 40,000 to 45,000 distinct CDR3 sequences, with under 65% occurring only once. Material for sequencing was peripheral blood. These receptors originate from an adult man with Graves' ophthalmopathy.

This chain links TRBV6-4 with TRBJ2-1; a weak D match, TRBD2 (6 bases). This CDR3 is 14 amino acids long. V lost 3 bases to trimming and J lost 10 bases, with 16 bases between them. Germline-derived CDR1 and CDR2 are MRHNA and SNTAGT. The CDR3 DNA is TGTGCCAGCAGTGAGTTAGCGGACACCGGGGAGCAGTTCTTC. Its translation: CASSELADTGEQFF.

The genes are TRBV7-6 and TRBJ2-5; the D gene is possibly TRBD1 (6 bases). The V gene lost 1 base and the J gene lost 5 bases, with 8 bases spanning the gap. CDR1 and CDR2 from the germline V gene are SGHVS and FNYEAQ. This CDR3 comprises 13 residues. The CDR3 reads CASSLGGRETQYF. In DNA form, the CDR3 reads TGTGCCAGCAGCTTAGGGGGGCGGGAGACCCAGTACTTC.